This T cell receptor beta chain was identified during a study of cytomegalovirus exposure and HLA in healthy donors. Germline V lookup: CDR1 MDHEN, CDR2 SYDVKM. V gave up 7 bases and J gave up 5 bases, with 8 bases separating them. The CDR3 spans 11 residues. A single count supports this clone. The PCR was carried out with 60 Vbeta primers and 13 Jbeta primers. Repertoires were generated with immunoSEQ multiplex PCR, while TCRdb's copy carries only in-frame clones and drops some. The sample lists over 110,000 clones; roughly 77% were seen once. Sequences were obtained from PBMCs. The receptor comes from a female donor in good health and CMV-seronegative. V usage is TRBV28 and J usage is TRBJ1-2; D gene ambiguous. The CDR3 is CASTRGYGYTF. In DNA, the CDR3 is TGTGCCAGCACCCGGGGTTATGGCTACACCTTC.